A selection of T cell receptor beta chains follows, all from one sample in a study of TIL therapy for anti-PD-1-resistant metastatic lung cancer. Data came from immunoSEQ multiplex PCR; TCRdb stores just in-frame clones and leaves some out. The table lists 2,000 to 2,500 clones, roughly 73% of them singletons. Sequencing used tumor tissue, obtained at baseline. These receptors all come from a person between 25 and 79 years old with non-small cell lung cancer. Some clones in this sample may be carry-over from other donors' samples. CDR3s include the opening cysteine and the closing phenylalanine or tryptophan. Fields, in order: D gene, V gene, J gene, clone size, CDR3 DNA, CDR3 protein. D genes are given only for firm matches. Only part of the rows carry a size: once, few, many, or a class if the clone is expanded.

>-|TRBV19|TRBJ1-5|-
TGTGCCAGTAGTACCACCCGAGGACAGCCCCAGCATTTT
CASSTTRGQPQHF
>-|TRBV7-2|TRBJ2-6|few
TGTGCCAGCAGCTATGTCTCTGGGGCCAACGTCCTGACTTTC
CASSYVSGANVLTF
>-|TRBV18|TRBJ2-7|few
TGTGCCAGCTCCCCCGGTGGGTATCGGGACGAGCAGTACTTC
CASSPGGYRDEQYF
>-|TRBV11-2|TRBJ2-2|-
TGTGCCAGCAGCTTAGGAGGTTTTACTCCCAAAGCCGGGGAGCTGTTTTTT
CASSLGGFTPKAGELFF
>TRBD2|TRBV13|TRBJ2-1|-
TGTGCCAGCAGCTCACTAGCGGGTGAGCAGTTCTTC
CASSSLAGEQFF
>TRBD2|TRBV4-2|TRBJ2-7|-
TGTGCCAGCAGCCAAGAAGTAGTAGCGGGGGGCCTGACCTACGAGCAGTACTTC
CASSQEVVAGGLTYEQYF
>-|TRBV6-1|TRBJ2-5|-
TGTGCCAGCAGTGAAGTTAGGGAGACCCAGTACTTC
CASSEVRETQYF
>TRBD1|TRBV5-4|TRBJ2-2|-
TGTGCCAGCAGTTCCCCCAGGGGGCGCACCACCGGGGAGCTGTTTTTT
CASSSPRGRTTGELFF
>-|TRBV7-3|TRBJ2-3|-
TGTGCCAGCAGCTTAGATGCAGGGAGCACAGATACGCAGTATTTT
CASSLDAGSTDTQYF
>TRBD2|TRBV5-6|TRBJ2-7|-
TGTGCCAGCAGCTTGTCCGCGGGAGTAGTCTACGAGCAGTACTTC
CASSLSAGVVYEQYF
>-|TRBV25-1|TRBJ1-1|few
TGTGCCGGCCCGGGCCGAAGGTGCGGCACTGAAGCTTTCTTT
CAGPGRRCGTEAFF
>-|TRBV5-4|TRBJ2-7|-
TGTGCCAGCAGCTTGGGCGGGACGCCGGGTCTCGAGCAGTACTTC
CASSLGGTPGLEQYF
>-|TRBV27|TRBJ2-5|-
TGTGCCAGCAGTTCGGAACAGCAAGAGACCCAGTACTTC
CASSSEQQETQYF
>-|TRBV30|TRBJ1-4|-
TGTGCCTGGAGGTCCGGGAGCCCAAATGAAAAACTGTTTTTT
CAWRSGSPNEKLFF